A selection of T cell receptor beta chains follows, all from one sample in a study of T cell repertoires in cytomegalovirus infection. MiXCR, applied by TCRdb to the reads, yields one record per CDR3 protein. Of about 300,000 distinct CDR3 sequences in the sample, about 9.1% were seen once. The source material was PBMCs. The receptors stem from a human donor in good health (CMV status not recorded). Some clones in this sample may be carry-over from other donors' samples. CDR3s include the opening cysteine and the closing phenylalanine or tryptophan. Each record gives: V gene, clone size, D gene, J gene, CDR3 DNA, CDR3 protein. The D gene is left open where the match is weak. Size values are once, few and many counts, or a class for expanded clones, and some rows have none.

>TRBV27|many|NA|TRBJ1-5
TGTGCCAGCAGTTTAATGGGGGCTGTCAATCAGCCCCAGCATTTT
CASSLMGAVNQPQHF
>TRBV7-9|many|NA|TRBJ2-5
TGTGCCAGCAGCCGGGACGTACAAGAGACCCAGTACTTC
CASSRDVQETQYF
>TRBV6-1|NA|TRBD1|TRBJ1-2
TGTGCCAGCAGATCCGGGACAGGGGGCTTCTATGGCTACACCTTC
CASRSGTGGFYGYTF
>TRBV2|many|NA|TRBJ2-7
TGTGCCAGCAGTGAAGGCGTGGGGGTAGAGCAGTACTTC
CASSEGVGVEQYF
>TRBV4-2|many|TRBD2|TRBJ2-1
TGTGCCAGCAGCCAGACCGGACTAGCGGATATGGAGCAGTTCTTC
CASSQTGLADMEQFF
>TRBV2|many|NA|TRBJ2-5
TGTGCCAGCAGCCAACAAGGGAGCACCCAGTACTTC
CASSQQGSTQYF
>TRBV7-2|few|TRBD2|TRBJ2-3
TGTGCCAGCAGCTCGCGGGGGACTTACACAGATACGCAGTATTTT
CASSSRGTYTDTQYF
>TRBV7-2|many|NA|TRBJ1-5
TGTGCCAGCAGCTCCCGGGGGGGGACGCAGCCCCAGCATTTT
CASSSRGGTQPQHF
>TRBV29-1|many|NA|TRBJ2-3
TGCAGCGCCAGGGGCACCGGGGGATACACAGATACGCAGTATTTT
CSARGTGGYTDTQYF
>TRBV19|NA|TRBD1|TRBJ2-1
TGTGCCAGCTCCCGGGACAGGGGTGATGAGCAGTTCTTC
CASSRDRGDEQFF
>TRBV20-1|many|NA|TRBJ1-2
TGCAGTGCTAGAGATCCAGGGGTGGGCTATGGCTACACCTTC
CSARDPGVGYGYTF
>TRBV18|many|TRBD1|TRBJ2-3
TGTGCCAGCTCACCACAAACAGGGGGAAAACGCACAGATACGCAGTATTTT
CASSPQTGGKRTDTQYF
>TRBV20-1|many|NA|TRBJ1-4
TGCAGTGCTAGACTACCCCGAGGCGGACCAACTAATGAAAAACTGTTTTTT
CSARLPRGGPTNEKLFF
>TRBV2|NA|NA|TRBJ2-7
TGTGCCAGCGGGGGGGGAGCTGACAGGAACTTC
CASGGGADRNF
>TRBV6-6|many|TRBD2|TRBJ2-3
TGTGCCAGCAGTTACTCGTTACTAGCGGTGACAGATACGCAGTATTTT
CASSYSLLAVTDTQYF
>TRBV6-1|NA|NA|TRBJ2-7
TGTGCCAGCAGTGAAATTACCAACGCCTACGAGCAGTACTTC
CASSEITNAYEQYF
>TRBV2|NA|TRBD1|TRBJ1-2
TGTGCCAGCAGTCGATCCGGGACAGACATATTTGGCTACACCTTC
CASSRSGTDIFGYTF
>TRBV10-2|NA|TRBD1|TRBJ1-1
TGCGCCAGCTGTGACCAACAGGGGTCATTCACTGAAGCTTTCTTT
CASCDQQGSFTEAFF
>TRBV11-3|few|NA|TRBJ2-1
TGTGCCAGCAGTCCACACACCGACAATGAGCAGTTCTTC
CASSPHTDNEQFF
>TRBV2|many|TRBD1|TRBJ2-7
TGTGCCAGCAGCTGGGACAGGGCTTACGAGCAGTACTTC
CASSWDRAYEQYF
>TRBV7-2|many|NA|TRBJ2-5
TGTGCCAGCAGCTTATACTCCCCAGAAGAGACCCAGTACTTC
CASSLYSPEETQYF
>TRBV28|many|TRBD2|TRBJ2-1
TGTGCCAGCAGTGGGACTAGCGTTTTAAATGAGCAGTTCTTC
CASSGTSVLNEQFF
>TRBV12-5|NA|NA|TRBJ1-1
TGTGCTAGTGGGGACAGCATGAACACTGAAGCTTTCTTT
CASGDSMNTEAFF
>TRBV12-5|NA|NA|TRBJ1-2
TGTGCTAGTGGTTTGACCGGTTGGGCCCACTACACCTTC
CASGLTGWAHYTF
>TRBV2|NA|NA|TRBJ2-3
TGTGCCAGCAGCGCCCCACCGCAGGGTCTTTTGATGGATACGCAGTATTTT
CASSAPPQGLLMDTQYF
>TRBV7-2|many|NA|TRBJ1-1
TGTGCCAGCAGCTTAATCGGTACAGGAAACATGAACACTGAAGCTTTCTTT
CASSLIGTGNMNTEAFF
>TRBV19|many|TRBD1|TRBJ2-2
TGTGCCAGTAGTCCGGGACAGGGTACCGGGGAGCTGTTTTTT
CASSPGQGTGELFF
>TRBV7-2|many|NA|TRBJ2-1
TGTGCCAGCAGCTTACAAGGGGCCGAGCAGTTCTTC
CASSLQGAEQFF
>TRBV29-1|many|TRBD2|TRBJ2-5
TGCAGCGTTGAGCTAGCGGGGGGGTTACAAGAGACCCAGTACTTC
CSVELAGGLQETQYF
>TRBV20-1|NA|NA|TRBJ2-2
TGCAGTGCTAGAGCTGTCCTAAGGGGGGGCACCGGGGAGCTGTTTTTT
CSARAVLRGGTGELFF
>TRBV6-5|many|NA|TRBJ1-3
TGTGCCAGCAGTTACGGACCTTACGACTCTGGAAACACCATATATTTT
CASSYGPYDSGNTIYF
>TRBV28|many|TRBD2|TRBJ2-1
TGTGCCAGCAGTCCCCCCTGGGCCTATAGCGGGGTATCGCCGAATGAGCAGTTCTTC
CASSPPWAYSGVSPNEQFF
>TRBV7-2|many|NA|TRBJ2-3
TGTGCCAGCAGCTCCGACACCCTTACGCAGTATTTT
CASSSDTLTQYF
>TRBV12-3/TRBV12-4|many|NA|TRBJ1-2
TGTGCCAGCAGTAAGGGGGAAAGGGGGGCCTTCTATGGCTACACCTTC
CASSKGERGAFYGYTF
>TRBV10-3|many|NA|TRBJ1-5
TGTGCCATCAGTGAAGGAAGGGGTCAGCCCCAGCATTTT
CAISEGRGQPQHF
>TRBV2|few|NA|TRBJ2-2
TGTGCCAGCGGGGCGGGGGAGCTGTTTTTT
CASGAGELFF
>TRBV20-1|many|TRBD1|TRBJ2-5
TGCAGTGCTAGCTGGGACAGAGGGATTCAAGAGACCCAGTACTTC
CSASWDRGIQETQYF